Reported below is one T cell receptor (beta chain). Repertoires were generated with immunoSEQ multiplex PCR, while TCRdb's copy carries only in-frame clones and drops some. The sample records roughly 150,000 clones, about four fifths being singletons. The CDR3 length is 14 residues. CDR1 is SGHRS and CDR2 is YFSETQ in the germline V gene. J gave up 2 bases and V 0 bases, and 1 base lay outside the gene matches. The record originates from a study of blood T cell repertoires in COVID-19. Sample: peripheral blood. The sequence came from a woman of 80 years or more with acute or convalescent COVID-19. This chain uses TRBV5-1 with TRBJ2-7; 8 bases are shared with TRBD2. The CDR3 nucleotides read TGCGCCAGCAGCTTGGAGCGGGGGACCTACGAGCAGTACTTC. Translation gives CASSLERGTYEQYF.